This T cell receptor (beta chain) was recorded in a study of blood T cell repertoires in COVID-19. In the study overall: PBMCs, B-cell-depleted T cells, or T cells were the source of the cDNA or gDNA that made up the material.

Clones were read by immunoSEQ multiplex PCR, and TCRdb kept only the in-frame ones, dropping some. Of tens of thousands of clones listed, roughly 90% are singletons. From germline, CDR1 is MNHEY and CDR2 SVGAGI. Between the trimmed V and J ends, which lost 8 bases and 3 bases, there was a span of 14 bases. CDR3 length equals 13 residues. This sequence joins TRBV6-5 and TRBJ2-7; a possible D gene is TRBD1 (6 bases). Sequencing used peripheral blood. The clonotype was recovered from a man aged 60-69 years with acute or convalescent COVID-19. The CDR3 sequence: CASDPGDRYEQYF. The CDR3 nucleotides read TGTGCCAGCGACCCAGGGGACCGCTACGAGCAGTACTTC.